Given below is one T cell receptor beta chain in context. Antigen unknown. These data belong to a study of vaccination effects on CD4 cells after COVID-19. Sequencing used immunoSEQ multiplex PCR; TCRdb keeps in-frame clones, though not all of them. This repertoire shows about 73,000 clones, around 67% found once; its top ten account for 2% to 3%. This CDR3 comprises 14 residues. J gave up 5 bases and V 8 bases, and 7 bases lay outside the gene matches. CDR1 SNHLY and CDR2 FYNNEI come from the germline V gene. With about 9 days of culture completed, CD4+ T cells were isolated. BNT162b2 vaccine or mRNA-1273 vaccine was given to participants in two doses. The authors replaced half the medium with IL-2 medium on days 3 and 7.

The TCR comes from a human donor who received a COVID-19 vaccine. The rearrangement joins TRBV2 to TRBJ1-4; 8 bases agree with TRBD1. Material: CD4+ T cells from PBMCs cultured without peptide, obtained after COVID-19 vaccination. This CDR3 is CASRDRTGNEKLFF. The CDR3 coding sequence is TGTGCCAGCCGAGACCGGACAGGGAATGAAAAACTGTTTTTT.